Presented here are 14 T cell receptor beta chains from one specimen sequenced in a study of OX40 agonist ivuxolimab in advanced cancers. TCRdb keeps only in-frame clones here, not all; method: immunoSEQ multiplex PCR. This sample yields approximately 82,000 clones, of which roughly 90% are seen a single time; approximately 11% belongs to the top ten. The sample here was CD4+ or CD8+ T cells sorted from blood, taken in a trial of the OX40 agonist ivuxolimab. These TCRs come from an adult with an advanced solid tumor such as melanoma, head and neck, liver or kidney cancer.

This chain uses TRBV25-1 with TRBJ2-1, with 14 bases aligning to TRBD2. V shed 2 bases, J shed 4 bases, and the junction held 4 bases outside the gene matches. Germline V gene lookup returns CDR1 MGHDK and CDR2 SYGVNS. This CDR3 region has 17 residues. This chain's CDR3 is CASSEVRLAGGYNEQFF. CDR3 sequence (DNA): TGTGCCAGCAGTGAAGTTAGACTAGCGGGAGGGTACAATGAGCAGTTCTTC.

The V and J genes are TRBV9 and TRBJ2-7, with TRBD2 identical over 9 bases. The CDR3 contains 14 residues. Germline V gene sequence: CDR1 SGDLS, CDR2 YYNGEE. With 3 bases clipped from V and 4 bases from J, the junction kept 5 bases outside the gene matches. The CDR3 region has the DNA TGTGCCAGCAGCGAGGGACTAGCCTTATACGAGCAGTACTTC. Protein sequence: CASSEGLALYEQYF.

This rearrangement joins TRBV7-2 to TRBJ2-7, with TRBD2 matching over 7 bases. The germline gives CDR1 SGHTA, CDR2 FQGNSA. V lost 8 bases, J lost 8 bases, and 9 bases stayed unmatched. CDR3 length equals 12 residues. The CDR3 region is CASGGREGQQYF. The CDR3 bases are TGTGCCAGCGGCGGGAGAGAGGGGCAGCAGTACTTC.

V gene TRBV10-3 combines with J gene TRBJ2-3; 8 bases line up with TRBD2. Germline V lookup: CDR1 ENHRY, CDR2 SYGVKD. The CDR3 totals 14 residues. V lost 8 bases and J lost 5; bases outside the gene matches: 9. CDR3 in amino acids: CAIAGGAAGDTQYF. CDR3 DNA sequence: TGTGCCATCGCCGGGGGGGCAGCCGGAGATACGCAGTATTTT.

The chain joins TRBV11-3 to TRBJ2-1; 7 positions match TRBD1. From germline, CDR1 is SGHNT and CDR2 YENEEA. The trim removed 4 bases at V and 4 bases at J, leaving 1 base unmatched. The CDR3 extends over 13 amino acids. The CDR3 DNA reads TGTGCCAGCAGCTCAGGGGGTTACAATGAGCAGTTCTTC. As protein: CASSSGGYNEQFF. Full variable domain (remainder filled in from reference TRBV11-3 and TRBJ2-1): EAGVVQSPRYKIIEKKQPVAFWCNPISGHNTLYWYLQNLGQGPELLIRYENEEAVDDSQLPKDRFSAERLKGVDSTLKIQPAELGDSAVYLCASSSGGYNEQFFGPGTRLTVL.

This chain uses TRBV4-1 with TRBJ2-3; 8 nucleotides match TRBD2. CDR1 and CDR2 from the germline V gene are MGHRA and YSYEKL. CDR3 length: 15 amino acids. Germline trimming cut 8 bases from V and 6 bases from J; bases unmatched to any gene: 13. The CDR3 region has the DNA TGCGCCAGCGCGGGACTAGGGTTCTGGCAGGATACGCAGTATTTT. This sequence encodes CASAGLGFWQDTQYF.

This clone was detected only once. The chain combines TRBV2 with TRBJ2-2; 8 bases align to TRBD2. CDR1 is SNHLY, CDR2 FYNNEI, per germline. The CDR3 is 14 amino acids. V trimming: 7 bases; J trimming: 7 bases; junction bases outside the gene matches: 8. This chain's CDR3 is CASKGGLAYGELFF. CDR3 coding DNA: TGTGCCAGCAAAGGAGGACTAGCATACGGGGAGCTGTTTTTT.

The chain has TRBV4-2 and TRBJ1-4; 9 bases are a match to TRBD1. The ends lost 6 bases at V and 7 bases at J; junction bases unmatched: 9. Germline-derived CDR1 and CDR2 are LGHNA and YNFKEQ. The CDR3 is 15 amino acids. CDR3 sequence (DNA): TGTGCCAGCAGGGACAGGGGTCGGCAGGGTGAAAAACTGTTTTTT. It codes for CASRDRGRQGEKLFF.

This rearrangement joins TRBV7-3 to TRBJ2-1; 7 bases are shared with TRBD1. Germline lookup yields CDR1 SGHTA and CDR2 FQGTGA. Trimming at V came to 5 bases and at J to 3 bases, leaving 7 bases not matched to a gene. The length of the CDR3 is 15 residues. CDR3 nucleotide sequence: TGTGCCAGCAGCCCGGACAGGTCGAACTACAATGAGCAGTTCTTC. Protein: CASSPDRSNYNEQFF.

The genes are TRBV18 and TRBJ2-1; D is ambiguous. Trimming took off 6 bases at V and 0 bases at J, with 15 bases between the two ends. CDR3 length: 16 amino acids. Germline CDR1 is KGHSH and CDR2 is LQKENI. Here the CDR3 reads CASSPFGLSSYNEQFF. Written as DNA, the CDR3 is TGTGCCAGCTCTCCGTTTGGCCTGAGCTCCTACAATGAGCAGTTCTTC.

The rearrangement uses TRBV4-3 and TRBJ2-3; D gene ambiguous. V was clipped by 5 bases and J by 4 bases, with 4 bases between them. Germline CDR1 LGHNA, CDR2 YSLEER. CDR3 size: 11 residues. CDR3 DNA sequence: TGCGCCAGCAGCTTAGCAGATACGCAGTATTTT. Amino acids: CASSLADTQYF.

V usage is TRBV6-1 and J usage is TRBJ2-7, with TRBD1 matching 9 bases. CDR3 length equals 15 residues. V trimming: 3 bases; J trimming: 2 bases; junction bases outside the gene matches: 5. Germline CDR1 is MNHNS and CDR2 is SASEGT. The CDR3 nucleotides are TGTGCCAGCAGTGACCAGACAGGGGGTCCCTACGAGCAGTACTTC. This translates into CASSDQTGGPYEQYF.

There are a few counts of this clone. The V call is TRBV18, the J call TRBJ2-7; D is perhaps TRBD1 or TRBD2 (5 bases each). Per the germline V gene, CDR1 is KGHSH and CDR2 is LQKENI. The CDR3 has 15 amino acids. V lost 3 bases to trimming and J lost 0 bases, with 12 bases between them. This chain's CDR3 is CASSPGPAISYEQYF. The CDR3 DNA follows: TGTGCCAGCTCACCGGGACCTGCGATCTCCTACGAGCAGTACTTC.

The CDR3 nucleotides read TGCGCCAGCTCTATCGGAGGGGAGATCGGGTATGGCTACACCTTC. This gives the protein CASSIGGEIGYGYTF. The chain uses TRBV5-1 and TRBJ1-2; D is possibly TRBD1 (5 bases). The V end lost 7 bases, the J end lost 5 bases, and 21 bases lay between the germline ends. Germline V CDR1 and CDR2: SGHRS, YFSETQ. The CDR3 has 15 amino acids.